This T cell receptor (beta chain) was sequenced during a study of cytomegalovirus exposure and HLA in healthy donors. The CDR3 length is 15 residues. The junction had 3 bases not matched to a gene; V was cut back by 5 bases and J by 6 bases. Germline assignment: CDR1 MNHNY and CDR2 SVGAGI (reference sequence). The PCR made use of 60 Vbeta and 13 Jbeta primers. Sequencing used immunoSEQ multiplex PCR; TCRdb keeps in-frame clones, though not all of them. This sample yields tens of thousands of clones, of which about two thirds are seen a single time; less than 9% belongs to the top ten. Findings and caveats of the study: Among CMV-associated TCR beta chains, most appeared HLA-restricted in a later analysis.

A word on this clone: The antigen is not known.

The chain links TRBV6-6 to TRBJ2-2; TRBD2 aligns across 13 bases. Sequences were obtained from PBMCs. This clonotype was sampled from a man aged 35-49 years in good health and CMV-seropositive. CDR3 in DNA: TGTGCCAGCAGTACCGGACTAGCGGGGGCCGGGGAGCTGTTTTTT. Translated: CASSTGLAGAGELFF.